This T cell receptor (beta chain) was identified during a study of blood T cell repertoires in COVID-19. This clone occurred once. This CDR3 contains 14 residues. V shed 8 bases, J shed 1 base, and the junction held 5 bases outside the gene matches. The germline gives CDR1 SGHVS, CDR2 FQNEAQ. Assay: immunoSEQ multiplex PCR; the TCRdb copy retains only in-frame clones and omits some. In the table there are 120,000 or so clones, 85% to 90% of which are singletons. The source of this sequence is an older man with active or convalescent COVID-19. The specimen sequenced was peripheral blood. The J gene is TRBJ1-1, the V gene TRBV7-8, with 9 bases matching TRBD1. Here the CDR3 DNA reads TGTGCCAGCTGCGTGACAGGGGGGAACACTGAAGCTTTCTTT. This translates into CASCVTGGNTEAFF.